Included here is one T cell receptor beta chain sequence, with context. Its cognate antigen is unknown. The sample originates from a study of shared clonotypes between healthy human individuals. Study results and limitations: Donor clonotype sharing was expected to depend on sequencing depth. Generally, naive subsets (rather than memory subsets) showed larger estimated richness.

CD8 cells regarded as naive lacked CD45RO, were positively chosen for CCR7, and omitted terminally differentiated effector memory CD45RA+ cells. This table comes from immunoSEQ multiplex PCR, and its TCRdb copy is limited to in-frame clones, with some not included. The sample carries approximately 720,000 clones, about 92% recorded once. CDR3 length: 16 residues. Germline trimming cut 0 bases from V and 5 bases from J; bases unmatched to any gene: 5. Germline V gene sequence: CDR1 SEHNR, CDR2 FQNEAQ (reference sequence). V usage is TRBV7-9 and J usage is TRBJ2-1, with 9 bases lining up with TRBD2. The sequenced sample was naive CD8+ T cells sorted from blood. The receptor was isolated from a man aged 25-45 years in good health. Here the CDR3 reads CASSLARLADNNEQFF. For the CDR3, the DNA is TGTGCCAGCAGCTTAGCCCGACTAGCGGATAACAATGAGCAGTTCTTC. Variable domain in full (rest from reference TRBV7-9 and TRBJ2-1): DTGVSQNPRHKITKRGQNVTFRCDPISEHNRLYWYRQTLGQGPEFLTYFQNEAQLEKSRLLSDRFSAERPKGSFSTLEIQRTEQGDSAMYLCASSLARLADNNEQFFGPGTRLTVL.